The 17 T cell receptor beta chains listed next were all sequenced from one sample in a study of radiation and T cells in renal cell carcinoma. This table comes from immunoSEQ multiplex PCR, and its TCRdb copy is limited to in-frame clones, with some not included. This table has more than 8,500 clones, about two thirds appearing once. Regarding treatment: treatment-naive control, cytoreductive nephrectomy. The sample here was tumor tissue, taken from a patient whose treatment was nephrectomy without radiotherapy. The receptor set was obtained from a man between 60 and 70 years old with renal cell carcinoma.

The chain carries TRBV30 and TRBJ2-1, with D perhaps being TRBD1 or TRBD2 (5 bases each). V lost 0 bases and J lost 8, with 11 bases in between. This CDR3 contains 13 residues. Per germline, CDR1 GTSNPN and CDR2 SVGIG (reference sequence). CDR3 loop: CAWSVTGPDEQFF. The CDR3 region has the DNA TGTGCCTGGAGTGTAACGGGGCCCGATGAGCAGTTCTTC.

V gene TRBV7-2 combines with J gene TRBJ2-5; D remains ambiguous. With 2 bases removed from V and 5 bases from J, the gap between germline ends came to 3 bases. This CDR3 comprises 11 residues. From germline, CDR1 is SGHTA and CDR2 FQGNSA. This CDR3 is CASSLLETQYF. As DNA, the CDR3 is TGTGCCAGCAGCTTACTGGAGACCCAGTACTTC.

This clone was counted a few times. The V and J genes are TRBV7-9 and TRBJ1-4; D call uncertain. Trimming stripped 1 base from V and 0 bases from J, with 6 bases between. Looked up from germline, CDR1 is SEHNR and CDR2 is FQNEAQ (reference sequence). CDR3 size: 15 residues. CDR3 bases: TGTGCCAGCAGCTTAGAGCGTGCAACTAATGAAAAACTGTTTTTT. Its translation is CASSLERATNEKLFF.

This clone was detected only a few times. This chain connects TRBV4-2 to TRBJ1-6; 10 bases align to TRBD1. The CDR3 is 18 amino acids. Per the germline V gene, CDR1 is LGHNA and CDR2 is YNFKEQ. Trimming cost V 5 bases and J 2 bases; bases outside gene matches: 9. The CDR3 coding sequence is TGTGCCAGCAGCGAAATAGGGACAGGGGCCACCTATAATTCACCCCTCCACTTT. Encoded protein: CASSEIGTGATYNSPLHF.

CDR3 protein: CASSHLSEDNEQFF. The CDR3 DNA sequence: TGCGCCAGCAGCCACCTTAGCGAGGACAATGAGCAGTTCTTC. This sequence joins TRBV4-3 and TRBJ2-1, with D possibly matching TRBD2 (5 bases). V shed 3 bases and J shed 5 bases, with 11 bases lying between them. The CDR3 is made up of 14 amino acids. Germline lookup yields CDR1 LGHNA and CDR2 YSLEER.

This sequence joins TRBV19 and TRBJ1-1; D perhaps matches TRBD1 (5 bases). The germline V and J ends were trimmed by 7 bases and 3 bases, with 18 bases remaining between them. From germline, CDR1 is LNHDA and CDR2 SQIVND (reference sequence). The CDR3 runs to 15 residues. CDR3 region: CASKRDGATHTEAFF. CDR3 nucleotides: TGTGCCAGTAAAAGGGATGGGGCGACACACACTGAAGCTTTCTTT.

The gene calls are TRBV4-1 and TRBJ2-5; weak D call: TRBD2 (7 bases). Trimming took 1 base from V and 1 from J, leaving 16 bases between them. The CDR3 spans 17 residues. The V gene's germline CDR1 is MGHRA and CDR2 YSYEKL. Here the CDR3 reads CASSQVFPAGAQETQYF. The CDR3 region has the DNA TGCGCCAGCAGCCAAGTCTTCCCTGCGGGGGCCCAAGAGACCCAGTACTTC.

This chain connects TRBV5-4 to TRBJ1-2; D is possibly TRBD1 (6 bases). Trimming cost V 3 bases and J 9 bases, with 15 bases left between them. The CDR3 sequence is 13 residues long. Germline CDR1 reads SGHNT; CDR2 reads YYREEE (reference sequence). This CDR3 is CASSSGGPQSYTF. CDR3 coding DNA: TGTGCCAGCAGCTCGGGGGGCCCCCAAAGCTACACCTTC.

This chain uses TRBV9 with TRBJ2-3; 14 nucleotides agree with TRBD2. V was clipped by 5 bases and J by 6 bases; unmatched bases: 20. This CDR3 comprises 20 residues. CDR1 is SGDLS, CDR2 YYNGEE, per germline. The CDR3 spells CASSGELGLAGGEGEDTQYF. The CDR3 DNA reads TGTGCCAGCAGTGGGGAACTTGGACTAGCGGGAGGAGAAGGAGAGGATACGCAGTATTTT.

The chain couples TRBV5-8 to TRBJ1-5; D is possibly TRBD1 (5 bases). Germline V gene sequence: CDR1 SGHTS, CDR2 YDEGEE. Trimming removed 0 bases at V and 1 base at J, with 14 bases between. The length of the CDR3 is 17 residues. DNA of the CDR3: TGTGCCAGCAGCTTGGATAGGGGAGGGGACAGCAATCAGCCCCAGCATTTT. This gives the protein CASSLDRGGDSNQPQHF.

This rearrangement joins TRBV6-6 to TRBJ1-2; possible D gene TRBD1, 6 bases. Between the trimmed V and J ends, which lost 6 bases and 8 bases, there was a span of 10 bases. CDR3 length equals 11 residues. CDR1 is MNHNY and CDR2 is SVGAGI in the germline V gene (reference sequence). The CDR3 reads CASRTGTGYTF. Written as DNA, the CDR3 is TGTGCCAGCAGGACCGGGACAGGCTACACCTTC.

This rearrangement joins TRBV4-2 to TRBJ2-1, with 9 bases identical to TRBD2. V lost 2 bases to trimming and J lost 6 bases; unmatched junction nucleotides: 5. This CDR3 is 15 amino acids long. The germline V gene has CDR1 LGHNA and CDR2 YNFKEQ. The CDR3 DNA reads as TGTGCCAGCAGCCAACTTTTACTAGCGGGCAATGAGCAGTTCTTC. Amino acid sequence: CASSQLLLAGNEQFF.

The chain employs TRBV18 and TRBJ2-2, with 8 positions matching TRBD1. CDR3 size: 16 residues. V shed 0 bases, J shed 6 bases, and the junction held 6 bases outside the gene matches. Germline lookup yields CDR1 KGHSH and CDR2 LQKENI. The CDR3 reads CASSPPKTGVPGELFF. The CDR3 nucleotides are TGTGCCAGCTCACCACCGAAGACAGGGGTTCCCGGGGAGCTGTTTTTT.

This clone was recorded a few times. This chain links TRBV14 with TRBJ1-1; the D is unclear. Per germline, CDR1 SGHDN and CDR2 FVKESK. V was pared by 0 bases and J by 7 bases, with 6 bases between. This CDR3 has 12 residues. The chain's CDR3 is CASSQDFGEAFF. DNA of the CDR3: TGTGCCAGCAGCCAAGATTTCGGTGAAGCTTTCTTT.

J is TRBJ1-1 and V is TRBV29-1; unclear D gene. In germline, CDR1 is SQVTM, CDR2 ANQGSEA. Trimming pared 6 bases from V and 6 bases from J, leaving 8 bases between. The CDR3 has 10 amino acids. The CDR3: CSVFYPEAFF. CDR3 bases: TGCAGCGTATTCTACCCTGAAGCTTTCTTT.

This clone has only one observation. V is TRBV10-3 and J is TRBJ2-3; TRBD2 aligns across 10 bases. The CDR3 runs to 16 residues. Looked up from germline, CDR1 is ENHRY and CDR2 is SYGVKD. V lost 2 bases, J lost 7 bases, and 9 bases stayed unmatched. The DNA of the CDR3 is TGTGCCATCAGTGAGGCAAGCGGGGGGGCCCAAAATACGCAGTATTTT. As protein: CAISEASGGAQNTQYF.

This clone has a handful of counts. CDR3 protein: CASSSSFGYTF. CDR3 sequence (DNA): TGTGCCAGCAGTTCGTCCTTTGGCTACACCTTC. This chain links TRBV28 with TRBJ1-2, with no clear D. Germline CDR1 is MDHEN and CDR2 is SYDVKM. V was trimmed by 4 bases and J by 7 bases, leaving 7 bases between them. CDR3 length equals 11 residues.